The subject of this entry is one TCR beta chain. Its antigen remains undetermined. No base qualities exist here, and no much larger clone lies one base off it. Each collaborating institution followed its own protocols to collect whole blood in K2EDTA tubes. For TCRbeta analysis, collaborators shipped samples in one of three forms: frozen whole blood, isolated PBMCs, or DNA extracted from either of those sample types. The sample belongs to a study of blood T cell repertoires in COVID-19 (dated by TCRdb to about 2020). Turning to the overall study: Collaborator samples came from the United States, Italy and Spain and covered acute and convalescent phases of COVID-19. The samples were drawn from the first 160 participants of the ongoing ImmuneRACE study and from 1,254 subjects provided by 6 global collaborators. The prospective study material was composed of cDNA or gDNA derived from T cells, B-cell-depleted T cells, or PBMCs. The repertoires were released in a freely available public database meant as a resource for research on the immune response to SARS-CoV-2. Where available, HLA class I and class II types were taken from metadata supplied by the sample provider and were not determined by assay-based typing. Sample metadata almost always included a de-identified subject ID, COVID-19 status, age in years and sex. The dataset comprised deeply sampled blood TCRbeta repertoires from subjects exposed to, actively infected with, or recovered from COVID-19.

TCRbeta CDR3 regions were amplified from genomic DNA using the immunoSEQ Assay, a bias-controlled multiplex PCR. Under the source paper's analysis protocol: Nucleated cell counts per sample were estimated from amplification of reference gene primers within the assay. To quantify the absolute abundance of each unique TCRbeta CDR3 rearrangement, sequence reads were collapsed and filtered. Productive Simpson clonality was computed per sample as the square root of Simpson's diversity index over productive rearrangements. The immuneACCESS repertoire file appears here via TCRdb, limited to in-frame rearrangements. These files lack a portion of the clones; in checked studies, under half of the deficit traces to unresolved V genes, and the cause of the others is not known. Clone size and V and J calls were adopted from that table, with D and trimming inferred from the DNA. Here the sample has about 52,000 clones; more than 75% occur a single time. 20% to 25% of the sample is taken by the ten largest.

Overall study results and their limits: The quantity of clinical and demographic metadata differed by source and by participant and was supplied without curation.

V and J are truncated by 7 bases and 5 bases respectively, leaving an intervening sequence of 11 bases. From its cysteine to its phenylalanine, the CDR3 spans 11 amino acids. This entry keeps only the CDR3 DNA: 33 bases, framed from base 1. CDR1 is given as DFQATT and CDR2 as SNEGSKA, both from the germline V gene (reference sequence). The receptor's source is a woman aged 80 or older with acute or convalescent COVID-19. Sequencing used peripheral blood. The sequence is built from TRBV20-1 and TRBJ1-2, and possibly TRBD1, on 6 matching bases. The CDR3 reads as follows: CSGTEKYGYTF. The nucleotides read TGCAGTGGGACAGAAAAATATGGCTACACCTTC.